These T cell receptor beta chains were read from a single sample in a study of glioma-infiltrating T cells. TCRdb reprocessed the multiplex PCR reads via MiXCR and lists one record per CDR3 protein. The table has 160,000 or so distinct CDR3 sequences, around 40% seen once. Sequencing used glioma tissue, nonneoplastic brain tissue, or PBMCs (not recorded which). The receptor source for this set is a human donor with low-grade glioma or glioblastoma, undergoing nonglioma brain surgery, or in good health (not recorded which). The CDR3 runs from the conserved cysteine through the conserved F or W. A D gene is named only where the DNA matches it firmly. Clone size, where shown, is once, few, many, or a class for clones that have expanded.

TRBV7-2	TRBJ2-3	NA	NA	TGTGCCAGCAGCTTAGTATCGGGAGTTCCCACAGATAGGCAGTATTTT	CASSLVSGVPTDRQYF
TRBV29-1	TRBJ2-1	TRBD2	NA	TGCAGCGTCACTACGACTAGCGGTAGTCCCGAGCAGTTCTTC	CSVTTTSGSPEQFF
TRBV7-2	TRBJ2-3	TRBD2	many	TGTGCCAGCAGCTTACTAGCGGGAAGCACAGATACGCAGTATTTT	CASSLLAGSTDTQYF
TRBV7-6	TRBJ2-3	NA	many	TGTGCCAGCAGCTTCTTATTGGACCCAGATACGCAGTATTTT	CASSFLLDPDTQYF
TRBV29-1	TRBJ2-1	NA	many	TGCAGCGGCGCAGAGTCCAATGAGCAGTTCTTC	CSGAESNEQFF
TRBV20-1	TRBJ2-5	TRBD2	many	TGCAGTGCTCCAGGACTAGCGGGACCACAAGAGACCCAGTACTTC	CSAPGLAGPQETQYF
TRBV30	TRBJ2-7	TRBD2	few	TGTGCCTGGAACCTAGCGGGATCCTACGAGCAGTACTTC	CAWNLAGSYEQYF
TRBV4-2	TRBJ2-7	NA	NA	TGTGCCAGCAGCCAATCCCCTGGGGGTGAGCAGTACTTC	CASSQSPGGEQYF
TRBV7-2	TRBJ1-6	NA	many	TGTGCCAGCAGCTTAGGACACTATAATTCACCCCTCCACTTT	CASSLGHYNSPLHF
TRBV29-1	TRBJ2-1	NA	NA	TGCAGCGTTGTGGTGTTGCCTGAGCAGTTCTTC	CSVVVLPEQFF
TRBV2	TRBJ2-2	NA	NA	TGTGCCAGCAGTGAAGCATCCGGGAAAAACACCGGGGAGCTGTTTTTT	CASSEASGKNTGELFF
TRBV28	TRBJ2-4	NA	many	TGTGCCAGCAGTTTACTAGGGGAGGTCATTCAGTACTTC	CASSLLGEVIQYF
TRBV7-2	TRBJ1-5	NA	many	TGTGCCAGCAGCTTATCGCTTGGTCAGCCCCAGCATTTT	CASSLSLGQPQHF
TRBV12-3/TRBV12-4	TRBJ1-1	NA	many	TGTGCCAGCAGAAGACGTTTCGAGGCTTTCTTT	CASRRRFEAFF
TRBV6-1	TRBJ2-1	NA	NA	TGTGCCAGAAGTGAAGTTCCTTCCCTTCACAAATTCTTC	CARSEVPSLHKFF
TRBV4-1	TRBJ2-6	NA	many	TGCGCCAGCAGCCAAGATACTGGGGCCAACGTCCTGACTTTC	CASSQDTGANVLTF
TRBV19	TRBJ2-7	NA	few	TGTGCCAGTAGTCGGGACCCCACCTACGAGCAGTACTTC	CASSRDPTYEQYF
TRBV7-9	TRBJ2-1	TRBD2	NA	TGTGCCAGCATTGCGAACCAAGCGGGAGATTCCTACAATGAGCAGTTCTTC	CASIANQAGDSYNEQFF
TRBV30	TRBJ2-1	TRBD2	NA	TGTGCCTGGAGTGTAAGCGGGAGCCCCACCTACAATGAGCAGTTCTTC	CAWSVSGSPTYNEQFF
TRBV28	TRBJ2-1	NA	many	TGTGCCAGCAGTTCTCCCCCCCGCAGCTCCTACAATGAGCAGTTCTTC	CASSSPPRSSYNEQFF
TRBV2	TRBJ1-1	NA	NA	TGTGCCAGCAGTTCCGATCTGGGCACTGAAGCTTTCTTT	CASSSDLGTEAFF
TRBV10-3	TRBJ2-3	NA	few	TGTGCCATCAGTGATAGGCGGAATAGCACAGATACGCAGTATTTT	CAISDRRNSTDTQYF
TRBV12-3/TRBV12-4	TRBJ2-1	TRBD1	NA	TGTGCCAGCAGTCTCGGGGACAGTTCCTACAATGAGAAGTTCTTC	CASSLGDSSYNEKFF
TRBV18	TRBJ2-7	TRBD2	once	TGTGCCAGCTCACCACTCGCCGGGACTAGCGGGAGGCAAGAGACCCGGTACTTC	CASSPLAGTSGRQETRYF
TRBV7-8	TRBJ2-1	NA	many	TGTGCCAGCAGCAGGACTGGAGTGAACTACAATGAGCAGTTCTTC	CASSRTGVNYNEQFF
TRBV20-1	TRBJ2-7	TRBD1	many	TGCAGTGCTAACGGGCAGGGGGCGGGCTACGAGCAGTACTTC	CSANGQGAGYEQYF
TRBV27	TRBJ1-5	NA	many	TGTGCCAGCAGCTGGGGGAATGGTCAGCCCCAGCATTTT	CASSWGNGQPQHF
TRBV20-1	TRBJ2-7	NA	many	TGCAGTGCTTGGGCCGGAAACGAGCAGTACTTC	CSAWAGNEQYF
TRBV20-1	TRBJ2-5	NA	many	TGCAGTGCTAGAGCCACCGGAGTAAAAGAGACCCAGTACTTC	CSARATGVKETQYF
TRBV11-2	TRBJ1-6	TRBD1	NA	TGTGCCAGCAGCTGGGGGACAGGGGACTCACCCATCCACTTT	CASSWGTGDSPIHF
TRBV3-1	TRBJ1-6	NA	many	TGTGCCAGCAGGCAAACGGACAGATATTCACCCCTCCACTTT	CASRQTDRYSPLHF
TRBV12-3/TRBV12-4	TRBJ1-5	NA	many	TGTGCCAGCAGTTTAGGACATAGCAATCAGCCCCAGCATTTT	CASSLGHSNQPQHF
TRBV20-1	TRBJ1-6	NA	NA	TGCGGTGCTAGGGACGCCCGCGGTATGGATTCACCCCTCCACTTT	CGARDARGMDSPLHF
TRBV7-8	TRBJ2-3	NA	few	TGTGCCAGCAGCTTAGTTATTTCCGGAGGGCTACGAGATACGCAGTATTTT	CASSLVISGGLRDTQYF
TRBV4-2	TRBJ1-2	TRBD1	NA	TGTGCCAGCGGCTTAGGGACAGGGGGCTACTATGGCTACACCTTC	CASGLGTGGYYGYTF
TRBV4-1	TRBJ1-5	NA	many	TGCGCCAGCAGCCAAGAGGAAGTGAAGGGGCATCAGCCCCAGCATTTT	CASSQEEVKGHQPQHF
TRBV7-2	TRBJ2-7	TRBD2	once	TGTGCCAGCAGACCGTCTAGCGGCTACGAGCAGTACTTC	CASRPSSGYEQYF
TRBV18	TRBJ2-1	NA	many	TGTGCCAGCTCATCTGACGGGAGCAATGAGCAGTTCTTC	CASSSDGSNEQFF
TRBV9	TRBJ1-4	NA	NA	TGTGCCAGCAGCGCGGACGGCGGACAGCTGAATGAAAAACTGTTTTTT	CASSADGGQLNEKLFF
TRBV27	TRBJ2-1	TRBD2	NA	TGTGCCAGCAGTAACCGGCGGGAGGGCAATGAGAAGTTCTTC	CASSNRREGNEKFF
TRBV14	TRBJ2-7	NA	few	TGTGCCAGCAGCCAAGAAAGGGCCGGACTTCGCTCCTACGAGCAGTACTTC	CASSQERAGLRSYEQYF
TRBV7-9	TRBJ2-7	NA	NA	TGTGCCAGCAGCCCCGACAGGAGGAACGAGCAGTACTTC	CASSPDRRNEQYF
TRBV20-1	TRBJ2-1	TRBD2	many	TGCAGTGCTCTAGCGGATAACAATGAGCAGTTCTTC	CSALADNNEQFF
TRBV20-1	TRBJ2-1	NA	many	TGCAGTGCTAGTAGCCCTTTTGCAGGGGATGAGCAGTTCTTC	CSASSPFAGDEQFF
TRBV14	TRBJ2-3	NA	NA	TGTGCCAGCAGCCAAGAGAACAGGAGAACAGATACGCAGTATTTT	CASSQENRRTDTQYF
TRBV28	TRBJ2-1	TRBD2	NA	TGTGCCAGCAGTTACTCCGGGACTAGCAGGTACAATGAGCAGTTCTTC	CASSYSGTSRYNEQFF
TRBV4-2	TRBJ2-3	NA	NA	TGTGCCAGCAGCCAAGATTTGAATAGAGGGATGCCCGATAAGCAGTATTTT	CASSQDLNRGMPDKQYF
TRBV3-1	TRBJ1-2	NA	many	TGTGCCAGCAGCCTCGCCCCTTCCTATGGCTACACCTTC	CASSLAPSYGYTF
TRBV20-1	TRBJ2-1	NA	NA	TGCAGTGCTGTTCTCCGGAGCTCCTACGATGAGCAGTTCTTC	CSAVLRSSYDEQFF
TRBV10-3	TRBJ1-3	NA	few	TGTGCCATCAGTCAACGTGGCTCTGGAAACACCATATATTTT	CAISQRGSGNTIYF
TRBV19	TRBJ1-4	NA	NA	TGTGCCAGTAGTGCCGGACTACGGGGGCAAGGTGAAAAACTGTTTTTT	CASSAGLRGQGEKLFF